This T cell receptor beta chain was obtained from a study of CD8 T cells in ankylosing spondylitis (dated by TCRdb to about 2017). Study-wide context: The study profiled T cell receptor beta repertoires in healthy donors and ankylosing spondylitis patients to find disease-linked TCR variants. Peripheral blood was sampled, and synovial fluid was additionally collected from ankylosing spondylitis patients. The full study cohort was made up of 25 to 30 ankylosing spondylitis patients and 108 healthy donors.

In its sample, this clonotype was seen a few times. This receptor's antigen is unknown. The record has no base qualities; no much larger clone is one base away. The full study reports these points: Some of the motif variants had been reported before in the synovial fluid and blood of reactive arthritis patients, a finding that suggests common disease-initiation mechanisms. Significant enrichment of the disease-linked clones was reported in matched synovial fluid samples from ankylosing spondylitis patients. A CD8+ phenotype was shown by the disease-linked clones, which were found at relatively low frequencies in peripheral blood. A TCR beta motif of roughly 8 highly homologous amino acid variants appeared characteristic of blood from ankylosing spondylitis patients.

The run used an Illumina HiSeq 2500. TCR beta libraries were prepared by quantitative 5'-RACE with molecular barcodes. The authors' pipeline ran thus. A new computational method based on a probabilistic model of VDJ rearrangement was used to identify disease-linked TCR variants. The public sequencing data were trimmed at Q25 with fastp and processed into clonotypes with MiXCR by TCRdb, which kept only in-frame beta chains. Under each unique CDR3 protein, matching rows form one entry showing the most common genes and DNA. TCRdb's processing, not the authors' own work, is the source of the V and J calls. For this sample the table gives 700,000 or so distinct CDR3 sequences, of which roughly 20% were detected only once. Together, the top ten hold under 20% of the sample. What was sequenced was blood, either unsorted or a sorted T cell fraction (not recorded which). This sequence originates from a male donor with ankylosing spondylitis.

The CDR3 sequence is CASSYAAQQELFF. The sequenced DNA: TGTGCCAGCAGTTACGCGGCGCAGCAGGAGCTGTTTTTT. The V gene is TRBV6-5 and the J gene is TRBJ2-2; no D gene call is confident. The CDR3 runs 13 residues from the cysteine to the phenylalanine. Of the read, only the CDR3 DNA is kept; its 39 bases are in frame from base 1. Via the germline V gene, CDR1 is MNHEY and CDR2 SVGAGI. At the junction V is shortened by 2 bases and J by 10 bases, with 11 bases in between.